The 29 T cell receptor beta chains below come from one sample, sequenced in a study of T-cell reconstitution after alpha-beta-depleted transplantation in children. Researchers prepared the TCRbeta library using unique molecular identifiers, the study reports. TCRdb passed the PCR reads through MiXCR, listing each CDR3 protein once. The sample contains some 600,000 distinct CDR3 sequences, roughly 13% of which appear only once. The sample consisted of PBMCs, mostly from graft donor cells, taken 360 days after TCRalphabeta/CD19-depleted stem cell transplant. All receptors come from a male patient aged 10 to 17 who had a stem cell transplant for acute myeloid leukemia, so the T cells may come from the graft donor.

Only a few counts were recorded for this clonotype. V gene TRBV6-2 or TRBV6-3 combines with J gene TRBJ2-1; 12 nucleotides agree with TRBD2. Germline CDR1 and CDR2: MNHEY and SVGEGT. V trimming: 4 bases; J trimming: 8 bases; junction bases outside the gene matches: 9. The CDR3 spans 16 residues. CDR3 residues: CASSSLLAGGSYEQFF. The CDR3 DNA sequence: TGTGCCAGCAGTTCCCTCCTAGCGGGAGGGAGTTATGAGCAGTTCTTC.

The sample holds a few counts of this clonotype. This chain links TRBV5-1 with TRBJ2-7, with TRBD1 identical over 10 bases. The CDR3 covers 17 residues. V gave up 0 bases and J gave up 5 bases; unmatched junction bases: 11. CDR1 and CDR2 from the germline V gene are SGHRS and YFSETQ. CDR3 in amino acids: CASSLDPRTGGENEQYF. In nucleotides, the CDR3 is TGCGCCAGCAGCTTGGACCCACGGACAGGGGGTGAGAACGAGCAGTACTTC.

This clonotype was observed at least ten times. V usage is TRBV12-3 or TRBV12-4 and J usage is TRBJ2-5, with 8 positions matching TRBD2. The CDR3 spans 16 residues. Unmatched junction bases numbered 8, after V lost 4 bases and J lost 1 base. CDR3 sequence (DNA): TGTGCCAGCAGTTCTGGGACTAGGGTTCTCCAAGAGACCCAGTACTTC. Amino acid sequence: CASSSGTRVLQETQYF.

The sample holds a few counts of this clonotype. The V call is TRBV27, the J call TRBJ2-2, with TRBD1 identical over 8 bases. Germline V gene data show CDR1 as MNHEY and CDR2 as SMNVEV (reference sequence). V was pared by 7 bases and J by 7 bases, with 8 bases of the junction left unmatched. The CDR3 is 14 residues long. The CDR3 here is CASTQDRVLGELFF. In DNA, the CDR3 is TGTGCCAGCACCCAGGACAGGGTCCTCGGGGAGCTGTTTTTT.

This clonotype has more than one count but fewer than ten. J is TRBJ2-3 and V is TRBV20-1, with D uncertain. Trimming cost V 4 bases and J 1 base, with 12 bases left between them. The CDR3 is 14 residues long. Germline values: CDR1 DFQATT, CDR2 SNEGSKA (reference sequence). This chain's CDR3 is CSATLLSGTDTQYF. CDR3 nucleotide sequence: TGCAGTGCTACCCTCCTGTCTGGCACAGATACGCAGTATTTT.

This clonotype came up many times. This rearrangement joins TRBV13 to TRBJ2-4; D is uncertain. The CDR3 runs to 15 residues. Germline values: CDR1 PRHDT, CDR2 FYEKMQ (reference sequence). Trimming took 5 bases from V and 8 from J, leaving 19 bases between them. The CDR3 spells CASSIRTAASDIQYF. DNA of the CDR3: TGTGCCAGCAGCATCCGGACGGCTGCATCTGACATTCAGTACTTC.

This clonotype was counted at least ten times. The chain carries TRBV12-3 or TRBV12-4 and TRBJ2-1; 8 positions match TRBD2. With 4 bases clipped from V and 4 bases from J, the junction kept 3 bases outside the gene matches. The CDR3 length is 14 residues. CDR3 amino acids: CASSSSGRYNEQFF. The CDR3 DNA is TGTGCCAGCAGTTCAAGCGGGAGATACAATGAGCAGTTCTTC.

This clonotype has more than one count but fewer than ten. The rearrangement links TRBV29-1 to TRBJ2-1; 10 bases fit TRBD2. Germline CDR1 and CDR2: SQVTM and ANQGSEA. J was trimmed by 8 bases and V by 5 bases; bases with no gene match: 12. The CDR3 sequence is 15 residues long. This CDR3 reads CSVRRAGGPSDEQFF. CDR3 DNA sequence: TGCAGCGTTCGGAGAGCGGGAGGGCCAAGCGATGAGCAGTTCTTC.

The sample holds one count of this clonotype. J is TRBJ2-2 and V is TRBV11-2; D gene uncertain. The germline V and J ends were trimmed by 3 bases and 6 bases, with 11 bases remaining between them. Germline CDR1 reads SGHAT; CDR2 reads FQNNGV. The CDR3 spans 14 residues. DNA for the CDR3: TGTGCCAGCAGCTTGGGCCCGCTGGCCGGGGAGCTGTTTTTT. Its translation is CASSLGPLAGELFF.

The genes are TRBV5-1 and TRBJ1-4, with D unresolved. This CDR3 has 16 residues. The germline gives CDR1 SGHRS, CDR2 YFSETQ. Between the trimmed V and J ends, which lost 0 bases and 5 bases, there was a span of 14 bases. The CDR3 sequence is CASSLGHPMANEKLFF. The CDR3 DNA follows: TGCGCCAGCAGCTTGGGACACCCGATGGCGAATGAAAAACTGTTTTTT.

This clonotype has only a few counts. J is TRBJ2-3 and V is TRBV10-3; D perhaps matches TRBD1 (6 bases). This CDR3 has 16 residues. Germline lookup yields CDR1 ENHRY and CDR2 SYGVKD. V gave up 2 bases and J gave up 0 bases, with 12 bases separating them. CDR3 sequence: CAISEGQRTSTDTQYF. For the CDR3, the DNA is TGTGCCATCAGTGAGGGACAGCGGACTAGCACAGATACGCAGTATTTT.

The genes are TRBV6-5 and TRBJ2-1; TRBD2 is a possible D gene (6 bases). Germline assignment: CDR1 MNHEY and CDR2 SVGAGI. The CDR3 has 15 residues. V gave up 2 bases and J gave up 6 bases, with 14 bases separating them. In DNA, the CDR3 is TGTGCCAGCAGTTACGCGGCACGGGAGCCCAATGAGCAGTTCTTC. Its protein product is CASSYAAREPNEQFF.

The chain has TRBV12-3 or TRBV12-4 and TRBJ1-5, with D perhaps matching TRBD1 (6 bases). The CDR3 extends over 15 amino acids. V was trimmed by 3 bases and J by 6 bases, leaving 15 bases between them. CDR3 DNA: TGTGCCAGCAGTTTTTTCGGTCAGGGGAGTCAGCCCCAGCATTTT. The encoded protein is CASSFFGQGSQPQHF.

This clonotype was detected many times. This rearrangement joins TRBV6-2 or TRBV6-3 to TRBJ2-7; 7 bases map to TRBD2. V gave up 7 bases and J gave up 0 bases; unmatched junction bases: 6. The CDR3 is made up of 14 amino acids. CDR1 and CDR2 (germline): MNHEY, SVGEGT. For the CDR3, the DNA is TGTGCCAGCACGACGGGCGGGAGCTCCTACGAGCAGTACTTC. Residues: CASTTGGSSYEQYF.

This clonotype was picked up many times. The chain recombines TRBV6-2 or TRBV6-3 with TRBJ2-1; 15 nucleotides agree with TRBD2. Germline trimming cut 2 bases from V and 5 bases from J; bases unmatched to any gene: 10. Germline V gene sequence: CDR1 MNHEY, CDR2 SVGEGT. The CDR3 runs to 19 residues. The CDR3 coding sequence is TGTGCCAGCAGTTACATTGGACTAGCGGGAGGGTCTAAAAACAATGAGCAGTTCTTC. It encodes CASSYIGLAGGSKNNEQFF.

Only a few counts were recorded for this clonotype. This sequence joins TRBV27 and TRBJ1-3; D is uncertain. Between the trimmed V and J ends, which lost 3 bases and 7 bases, there was a span of 10 bases. Per the germline V gene, CDR1 is MNHEY and CDR2 is SMNVEV (reference sequence). CDR3 length: 13 residues. CDR3 sequence (DNA): TGTGCCAGCAGTTTCCGAGATGGGAACACCATATATTTT. Amino acids: CASSFRDGNTIYF.

The chain couples TRBV6-5 to TRBJ2-4; D is undetermined. This CDR3 has 15 residues. Deletions cut 2 bases from V and 0 bases from J, with 8 bases between. Germline V lookup: CDR1 MNHEY, CDR2 SVGAGI. Here the CDR3 DNA reads TGTGCCAGCAGTTACAGCCTAGTAGCCAAAAACATTCAGTACTTC. This sequence encodes CASSYSLVAKNIQYF.

The chain links TRBV20-1 to TRBJ2-3, with 10 bases identical to TRBD2. Germline CDR1 DFQATT, CDR2 SNEGSKA (reference sequence). V shed 3 bases and J 3 bases; nucleotides not matched to a gene: 3. CDR3 size: 14 residues. CDR3 in DNA: TGCAGTGCTAGGCTAGCGGGAGAAACAGATACGCAGTATTTT. It specifies CSARLAGETDTQYF.

The DNA of the CDR3 is TGTGCCAGCAGAGCGACAGGGCGGACCGGGGAGCTGTTTTTT. It is translated as CASRATGRTGELFF. V is TRBV14 and J is TRBJ2-2; 7 bases map to TRBD1. The CDR3 has 14 residues. CDR1 SGHDN and CDR2 FVKESK come from the germline V gene. V was pared by 6 bases and J by 5 bases, with 6 bases of the junction left unmatched.

This clonotype was observed a handful of times. The chain carries TRBV7-3 and TRBJ2-1; 10 nucleotides match TRBD2. Looked up from germline, CDR1 is SGHTA and CDR2 is FQGTGA. The CDR3 loop spans 15 amino acids. Trimming removed 1 base from V and 5 bases from J; junction bases left unmatched: 2. CDR3: CASSLSGLADNEQFF. The CDR3 DNA is TGTGCCAGCAGCTTAAGTGGACTAGCGGACAATGAGCAGTTCTTC.

This chain links TRBV20-1 with TRBJ2-3; unclear D gene. The CDR3 extends over 13 amino acids. Deletions cut 5 bases from V and 4 bases from J, with 13 bases between. CDR1 is DFQATT and CDR2 is SNEGSKA in the germline V gene (reference sequence). The CDR3 reads CSARPQKADTQYF. In nucleotides, the CDR3 is TGCAGTGCTCGACCCCAAAAAGCAGATACGCAGTATTTT.

There are a few counts of this clonotype. CDR3 nucleotide sequence: TGTGCCAGCAGCCGGCCAGCGGGATCCTACGAGCAGTACTTC. Translating it yields CASSRPAGSYEQYF. The genes are TRBV3-1 and TRBJ2-7, with TRBD2 matching over 7 bases. The CDR3 has 14 residues. J gave up 1 base and V 4 bases, and 4 bases lay outside the gene matches. Germline CDR1 reads LGHDT; CDR2 reads YNNKEL (reference sequence).

DNA for the CDR3: TGTGCCAGCAGCTTGGAGGTCTCTGGCGGGAGGGCGAGAGAGCAGTTCTTC. It encodes CASSLEVSGGRAREQFF. V gene TRBV5-4 combines with J gene TRBJ2-1; 9 positions match TRBD2. The length of the CDR3 is 17 residues. CDR1 is SGHNT, CDR2 YYREEE, per germline (reference sequence). Trimming took 0 bases from V and 10 from J; bases not matched to a gene: 14.

This clonotype was observed a few times. The chain links TRBV5-4 to TRBJ1-2, with 7 bases aligning to TRBD1. The CDR3 spans 13 residues. The germline V gene encodes CDR1 SGHNT and CDR2 YYREEE (reference sequence). V gave up 5 bases and J gave up 7 bases; unmatched junction bases: 8. CDR3 residues: CASSPTGDGGYTF. DNA for the CDR3: TGTGCCAGCAGTCCAACAGGGGATGGTGGCTACACCTTC.

The chain joins TRBV12-3 or TRBV12-4 to TRBJ1-2; TRBD1 matches 9 bases. J lost 2 bases, V lost 5 bases, and 6 bases had no gene match. The CDR3 consists of 15 residues. Here the CDR3 reads CASSEGTGRNYGYTF. In nucleotides, the CDR3 is TGTGCCAGCAGTGAGGGGACAGGGAGGAACTATGGCTACACCTTC.

This clonotype was counted only a few times. The chain couples TRBV29-1 to TRBJ2-7, with 10 bases matching TRBD2. Losses at the gene ends were 3 bases for V and 5 bases for J; bases not matched to a gene: 7. Germline CDR1 SQVTM, CDR2 ANQGSEA. The CDR3 is 14 amino acids. CDR3 region: CSVDWGLATHEQYF. The DNA for the CDR3 is TGCAGCGTTGATTGGGGACTAGCGACCCACGAGCAGTACTTC.

V usage is TRBV29-1 and J usage is TRBJ2-5; D is ambiguous. This CDR3 region has 13 residues. Germline-derived CDR1 and CDR2 are SQVTM and ANQGSEA. V was trimmed by 3 bases and J by 6 bases, leaving 14 bases between them. The CDR3 loop is CSVDQIGYKTQYF. CDR3 bases: TGCAGCGTTGATCAGATTGGGTATAAGACCCAGTACTTC.

This clonotype turned up a few times. This sequence joins TRBV6-5 and TRBJ2-5; weak D call: TRBD2 (6 bases). Germline V gives CDR1 MNHEY, CDR2 SVGAGI. Trimming took off 1 base at V and 6 bases at J, with 15 bases between the two ends. CDR3 length: 15 residues. The CDR3 bases are TGTGCCAGCAGTTACTGGGGCGGGGATAGGCAGACCCAGTACTTC. Translation gives CASSYWGGDRQTQYF.

This clonotype was seen only a few times. The chain has TRBV3-1 and TRBJ2-7; D is undetermined. The CDR3 is 11 amino acids. Trimming pared 0 bases from V and 7 bases from J, leaving 4 bases between. Germline CDR1 LGHDT, CDR2 YNNKEL (reference sequence). CDR3 amino acids: CASSQDVEQYF. In nucleotides, the CDR3 is TGTGCCAGCAGCCAAGATGTGGAGCAGTACTTC.